Each of the 18 T cell receptor beta chains below was sequenced from the same sample in a study of blood T cells in healthy people across ages. For the second PCR, which ran for roughly 6 to 12 cycles, a sample-barcoded 5' primer and a J-beta primer mix were used. From the 5' RACE reads, TCRdb called clonotypes with MiXCR, one entry per CDR3 protein. The sample contains roughly 1,500,000 distinct CDR3 sequences, 42% of which appear only once. Sequencing used blood. Source of these receptors: a woman in her late teens or twenties in good health.

This clonotype was seen ten or more times. J is TRBJ2-1 and V is TRBV10-3; no firm D call. The V gene's germline CDR1 is ENHRY and CDR2 SYGVKD. The CDR3 is 12 residues long. V gave up 2 bases and J gave up 8 bases, with 7 bases separating them. The CDR3 DNA follows: TGTGCCATCAGTGAGATAGAGCATGAGCAGTTCTTC. Protein sequence: CAISEIEHEQFF.

The sample holds a few counts of this clonotype. The chain joins TRBV12-3 or TRBV12-4 to TRBJ2-1; no clear D. The J call is doubtful: the DNA matches TRBJ2-7 better. This CDR3 is built from 18 residues. This chain's CDR3 is CASSSPTSPTSSYNEQYF. The CDR3 nucleotides are TGTGCCAGCAGTTCCCCGACATCCCCAACGAGCTCCTACAATGAGCAGTACTTC.

This chain joins TRBV27 and TRBJ1-2, with 9 bases identical to TRBD1. The germline V gene encodes CDR1 MNHEY and CDR2 SMNVEV (reference sequence). After removal of 6 bases from V and 8 bases from J, the junction contained 10 bases not matched to a gene. This CDR3 is built from 14 residues. The CDR3 sequence is CASRARDREGGYTF. CDR3 DNA sequence: TGTGCCAGCAGAGCCCGGGACAGGGAAGGAGGCTACACCTTC.

The chain couples TRBV12-3 or TRBV12-4 to TRBJ2-1; D may be TRBD2 (5 bases). The J call may be mistaken, given a closer DNA end match to TRBJ2-7. This CDR3 has 13 residues. CDR3 residues: CASIEGSYNEQYF. CDR3 nucleotide sequence: TGTGCCAGCATAGAGGGCTCCTACAATGAGCAGTACTTC.

This clonotype was detected a few times. The chain joins TRBV27 to TRBJ2-7; 10 bases are a match to TRBD2. With V trimmed by 2 bases and J by 3 bases, 13 bases remained unmatched. The germline V gene has CDR1 MNHEY and CDR2 SMNVEV (reference sequence). This CDR3 has 18 amino acids. The CDR3 DNA follows: TGTGCCAGCAGTTTAGGAGCGGGGGGGCCTTTTAAAAGCTACGAGCAGTACTTC. This codes for CASSLGAGGPFKSYEQYF.

This rearrangement joins TRBV20-1 to TRBJ1-2; D gene unclear. Per germline, CDR1 DFQATT and CDR2 SNEGSKA (reference sequence). The CDR3 length is 14 residues. Trimming shortened V by 4 bases and J by 0 bases, and 12 bases separated the two germline ends. Written as DNA, the CDR3 is TGCAGTGCTACCTCGCCAGGAGCTAACTATGGCTACACCTTC. Its translation is CSATSPGANYGYTF.

The chain is built from TRBV5-1 and TRBJ2-7; perhaps TRBD1 as D (5 bases). CDR1 and CDR2 (germline): SGHRS, YFSETQ. This CDR3 contains 19 residues. V lost 4 bases to trimming and J lost 1 base, with 27 bases between them. Here the CDR3 reads CASSLTFTGNQARSYEQYF. The CDR3 nucleotides are TGCGCCAGCAGCCTGACCTTCACAGGAAACCAGGCACGATCCTACGAGCAGTACTTC.

The chain recombines TRBV5-1 with TRBJ2-7; D is unresolved. The CDR3 has 12 residues. V was cut by 3 bases and J by 7 bases, with 11 bases left in between. Germline values: CDR1 SGHRS, CDR2 YFSETQ. The DNA of the CDR3 is TGCGCCAGCAGCTCAAACGGGTTAGAGCAGTACTTC. Its protein product is CASSSNGLEQYF.

The chain combines TRBV27 with TRBJ2-5; 7 bases map to TRBD2. The germline V gene encodes CDR1 MNHEY and CDR2 SMNVEV (reference sequence). The V and J ends lost 6 bases and 11 bases, in that order; junction bases with no gene match: 21. The CDR3 has 16 amino acids. The CDR3: CASRLGGMTSSYKQYF. CDR3 in DNA: TGTGCCAGCAGGTTGGGGGGGATGACTAGTTCCTACAAGCAGTACTTC.

V and J are TRBV5-1 and TRBJ2-7, with 9 bases fitting TRBD1. V was clipped by 4 bases and J by 7 bases; unmatched bases: 21. Germline V lookup: CDR1 SGHRS, CDR2 YFSETQ. The length of the CDR3 is 18 residues. This chain's CDR3 is CASSPRRLTGGAGNEQYF. The DNA of the CDR3 is TGCGCCAGCAGCCCGCGACGACTTACAGGGGGCGCGGGCAATGAGCAGTACTTC.

In regard to this clonotype: A junction end diverges from the germline sequence, so it may reflect a read error. V and J are TRBV20-1 and TRBJ2-3, with 7 bases identical to TRBD2. This CDR3 spans 14 amino acids. CDR1 is DFQATT and CDR2 is SNEGSKA in the germline V gene (reference sequence). DNA of the CDR3: TGCAGTGCTAGTAGGCGGGAGCAGGCAGATACGCGGTATTTT. Its translation is CSASRREQADTRYF.

This clonotype was detected a few times. The rearrangement joins TRBV29-1 to TRBJ2-1; D is possibly TRBD2 (6 bases). This CDR3 spans 16 amino acids. Germline lookup yields CDR1 SQVTM and CDR2 ANQGSEA. The ends were cut back, 2 bases at V and 5 bases at J, with 19 bases in the middle. DNA for the CDR3: TGCAGCGTTGAAAATCCAGGACTGGAGGGTCACAATGAGCAGTTCTTC. It yields the protein CSVENPGLEGHNEQFF.

The chain links TRBV7-2 to TRBJ2-7; D might be TRBD1 or TRBD2, each matching 5 bases. The V end lost 5 bases, the J end lost 4 bases, and 12 bases lay between the germline ends. CDR1 and CDR2 from the germline V gene are SGHTA and FQGNSA. This CDR3 contains 13 residues. CDR3 protein: CASSTRGAYEQYF. CDR3 sequence (DNA): TGTGCCAGCAGCACAAGAGGGGCTTACGAGCAGTACTTC.

This clonotype was picked up many times. The CDR3 sequence is CSVDGQGPNEQYF. The DNA for the CDR3 is TGCAGCGTCGATGGACAGGGTCCTAACGAGCAGTACTTC. This chain joins TRBV29-1 and TRBJ2-7; 8 nucleotides align to TRBD1. The germline V gene has CDR1 SQVTM and CDR2 ANQGSEA. This CDR3 comprises 13 residues. V shed 6 bases and J 5 bases; nucleotides not matched to a gene: 9.

This clonotype has more than one count but fewer than ten. This chain connects TRBV21-1 to TRBJ2-3; the tabulated D call, TRBD2, remains unverified against the DNA. TRBV21-1 is assigned pseudogene status. The CDR3 is 17 amino acids. CDR3: CASSPQTDSGGPDTQYF. For the CDR3, the DNA is TGTGCCAGCAGCCCACAAACGGACTCAGGAGGTCCAGATACGCAGTATTTT.

The gene calls are TRBV11-2 and TRBJ2-7, with no clear D. Trimming took off 0 bases at V and 2 bases at J, with 8 bases between the two ends. This CDR3 contains 14 residues. Germline CDR1 and CDR2: SGHAT and FQNNGV. The CDR3 region has the DNA TGTGCCAGCAGCTTAGAGGCCTTGACCTACGAGCAGTACTTC. Encoded protein: CASSLEALTYEQYF.

This chain joins TRBV28 and TRBJ2-7, with D perhaps assigned TRBD1 or TRBD2 (5 bases each). CDR3 length: 14 residues. V was shortened by 6 bases and J by 6 bases, with 18 bases between the two germline ends. Germline V gene sequence: CDR1 MDHEN, CDR2 SYDVKM. CDR3 nucleotides: TGTGCCAGCAGACCCCCCCCCACGGGGCGCGAGCAGTACTTC. Translating gives CASRPPPTGREQYF.

The sample holds a few counts of this clonotype. The J gene is TRBJ2-7, the V gene TRBV20-1, with TRBD1 matching 10 bases. Germline trimming cut 1 base from V and 1 base from J; bases unmatched to any gene: 7. CDR3 length: 16 amino acids. Germline V gives CDR1 DFQATT, CDR2 SNEGSKA (reference sequence). CDR3 bases: TGCAGTGCTAGAGTGTTGGGACAGGGGCAATCCTACGAGCAGTACTTC. Translated: CSARVLGQGQSYEQYF.